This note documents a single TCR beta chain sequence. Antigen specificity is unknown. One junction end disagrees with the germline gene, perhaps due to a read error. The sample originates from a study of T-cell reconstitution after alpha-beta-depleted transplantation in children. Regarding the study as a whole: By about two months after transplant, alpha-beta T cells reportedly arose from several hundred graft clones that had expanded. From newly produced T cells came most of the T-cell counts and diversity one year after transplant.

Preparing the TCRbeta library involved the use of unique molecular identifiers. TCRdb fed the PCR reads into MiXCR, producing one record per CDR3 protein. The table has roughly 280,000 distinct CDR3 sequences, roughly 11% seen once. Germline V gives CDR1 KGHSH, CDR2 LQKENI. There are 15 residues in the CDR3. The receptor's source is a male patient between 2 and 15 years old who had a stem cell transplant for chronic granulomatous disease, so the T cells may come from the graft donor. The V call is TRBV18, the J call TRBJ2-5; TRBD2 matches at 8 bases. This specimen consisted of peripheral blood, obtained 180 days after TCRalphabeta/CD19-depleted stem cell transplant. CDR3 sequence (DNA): TGTGCCAGCTCACATATAGCGGGATCGCAAGGGACCCAGTACTTC. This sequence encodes CASSHIAGSQGTQYF. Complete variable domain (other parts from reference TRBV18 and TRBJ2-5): NAGVMQNPRHLVRRRGQEARLRCSPMKGHSHVYWYRQLPEEGLKFMVYLQKENIIDESGMPKERFSAEFPKEGPSILRIQQVVRGDSAAYFCASSHIAGSQGTQYFGPGTRLLVL.